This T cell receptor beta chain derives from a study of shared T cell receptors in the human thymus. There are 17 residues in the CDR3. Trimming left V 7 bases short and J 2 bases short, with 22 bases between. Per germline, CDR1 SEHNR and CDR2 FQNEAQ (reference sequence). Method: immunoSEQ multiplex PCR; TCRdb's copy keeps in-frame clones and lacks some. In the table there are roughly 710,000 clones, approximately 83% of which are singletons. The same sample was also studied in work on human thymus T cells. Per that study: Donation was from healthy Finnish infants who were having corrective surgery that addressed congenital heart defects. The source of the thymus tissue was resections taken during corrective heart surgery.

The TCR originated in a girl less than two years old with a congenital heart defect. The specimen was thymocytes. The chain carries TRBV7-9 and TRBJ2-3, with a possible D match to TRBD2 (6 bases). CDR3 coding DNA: TGTGCCAGCACACCGAAGGTGGTAGCGGTAACCACAGATACGCAGTATTTT. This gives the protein CASTPKVVAVTTDTQYF.